Below, 31 T cell receptor beta chains from the same sample are listed, as sequenced in a study of response to subunit inactivated influenza vaccine. TCRdb recomputed calls from the RT-PCR reads with MiXCR, one row per CDR3 protein. The data contain roughly 700,000 distinct CDR3 sequences, 11% to 15% of them singletons. The sequenced sample was PBMCs from blood, obtained around 15 days before vaccination. The receptors originated from a man over 45 who received an inactivated influenza vaccine.

The chain joins TRBV5-6 to TRBJ2-3; D call uncertain. Germline V gene data show CDR1 as SGHDT and CDR2 as YYEEEE. Trimming removed 1 base at V and 1 base at J, with 7 bases between. The CDR3 covers 14 residues. The CDR3 loop reads CASSLFSRTDTQYF. The CDR3 DNA follows: TGTGCCAGCAGCTTGTTCTCCCGCACAGATACGCAGTATTTT.

The rearrangement uses TRBV20-1 and TRBJ2-1; 7 nucleotides line up with TRBD1. The CDR3 totals 14 residues. Germline CDR1 reads DFQATT; CDR2 reads SNEGSKA (reference sequence). V shed 2 bases and J 5 bases; nucleotides not matched to a gene: 6. As DNA, the CDR3 is TGCAGTGCTAGAAAAGGGGGCGTTGACAATGAGCAGTTCTTC. Protein sequence: CSARKGGVDNEQFF.

The chain combines TRBV15 with TRBJ1-4, with D unclear. Trimming took 1 base from V and 6 from J, leaving 9 bases between them. This CDR3 spans 14 amino acids. Germline V CDR1 and CDR2: LNHNV, YYDKDF (reference sequence). The CDR3 bases are TGTGCCACCAGCAGAGGAAGGCCAGATGAAAAACTGTTTTTT. Its translation: CATSRGRPDEKLFF.

This clonotype occurred a few times. The chain carries TRBV30 and TRBJ2-3, with D perhaps assigned TRBD1 or TRBD2 (6 bases each). The CDR3 loop spans 13 amino acids. Germline CDR1 and CDR2: GTSNPN and SVGIG (reference sequence). Between the trimmed V and J ends, which lost 4 bases and 8 bases, there was a span of 16 bases. Here the CDR3 reads CAWITRGAGTQYF. As DNA, the CDR3 is TGTGCCTGGATTACTAGGGGGGCGGGTACGCAGTATTTT.

CDR3 DNA sequence: TGTGCCAGCAGTCTCCCCAATCAAGAGACCCAGTACTTC. Its translation: CASSLPNQETQYF. The rearrangement uses TRBV28 and TRBJ2-5, with D hard to call. Germline-derived CDR1 and CDR2 are MDHEN and SYDVKM. The CDR3 has 13 residues. Trimming took off 5 bases at V and 2 bases at J, with 9 bases between the two ends.

V usage is TRBV29-1 and J usage is TRBJ2-7, with D perhaps matching TRBD2 (6 bases). Germline assignment: CDR1 SQVTM and CDR2 ANQGSEA. Between the trimmed V and J ends, which lost 4 bases and 2 bases, there was a span of 9 bases. CDR3 length: 12 amino acids. The CDR3 DNA follows: TGCAGCGTTGCTGAGCGGGCCTACGAGCAGTACTTC. The encoded protein is CSVAERAYEQYF.

The chain is built from TRBV4-1 and TRBJ2-5, with 9 bases that match TRBD1. CDR3 length: 16 amino acids. Trimming removed 5 bases from V and 2 bases from J; junction bases left unmatched: 9. Germline V gives CDR1 MGHRA, CDR2 YSYEKL. The CDR3 sequence is CASSGRDRVLQETQYF. The CDR3 DNA reads as TGCGCCAGCAGCGGCCGGGACAGGGTCCTTCAAGAGACCCAGTACTTC.

This clonotype was found a few times. The chain employs TRBV25-1 and TRBJ2-7; 7 bases are a match to TRBD1. This CDR3 spans 13 amino acids. With 2 bases clipped from V and 8 bases from J, the junction kept 6 bases outside the gene matches. Germline V gives CDR1 MGHDK, CDR2 SYGVNS. This chain's CDR3 is CASSETGAWKQYF. The CDR3 DNA sequence: TGTGCCAGCAGTGAAACAGGGGCTTGGAAGCAGTACTTC.

This clonotype was detected ten times or more. The chain links TRBV12-3 or TRBV12-4 to TRBJ1-1, with D possibly being TRBD1 (5 bases). V gave up 5 bases and J gave up 0 bases, with 16 bases separating them. The CDR3 extends over 16 amino acids. CDR3 in DNA: TGTGCCAGCAGTCTGGGTTCAGGGACCTTGAACACTGAAGCTTTCTTT. It encodes CASSLGSGTLNTEAFF.

CDR3 region: CSVSPRGRNTEAFF. The CDR3 DNA sequence: TGCAGCGTTTCCCCTAGGGGAAGGAACACTGAAGCTTTCTTT. The chain employs TRBV29-1 and TRBJ1-1; D may be TRBD1 (5 bases). Germline CDR1 and CDR2: SQVTM and ANQGSEA. Trimming shortened V by 5 bases and J by 1 base, and 14 bases separated the two germline ends. CDR3 size: 14 residues.

This clonotype was counted a few times. The V gene is TRBV12-3 or TRBV12-4, the J gene TRBJ1-4, with D tentatively TRBD1 (6 bases). CDR3 length: 14 residues. Trimming removed 3 bases at V and 8 bases at J, with 13 bases between. Here the CDR3 reads CASSFSGVREKLFF. CDR3 sequence (DNA): TGTGCCAGCAGTTTTTCAGGGGTGAGGGAAAAACTGTTTTTT.

This clonotype was observed many times. This rearrangement joins TRBV29-1 to TRBJ2-5; no reliable D call. The V and J ends lost 5 bases and 4 bases respectively, with 17 bases between them. This CDR3 has 14 amino acids. CDR1 is SQVTM and CDR2 is ANQGSEA in the germline V gene. CDR3 in DNA: TGCAGCGTTTACGGAGTTGGGTCGTCAGAGACCCAGTACTTC. Translating gives CSVYGVGSSETQYF.

The V and J genes are TRBV20-1 and TRBJ2-1; TRBD1 matches 9 bases. The V segment lost 5 bases and the J segment 7 bases; nucleotides outside the gene matches: 12. The CDR3 loop spans 15 amino acids. The germline gives CDR1 DFQATT, CDR2 SNEGSKA (reference sequence). In DNA form, the CDR3 reads TGCAGTGCTGCGCAAAACAGGGGGCTGGGGAATGAGCAGTTCTTC. Translated, it gives CSAAQNRGLGNEQFF.

There are many counts of this clonotype. CDR3 sequence: CATSRDLASRDIQYF. In DNA form, the CDR3 reads TGTGCCACCAGCAGAGATTTGGCTAGTCGGGACATTCAGTACTTC. The chain joins TRBV15 to TRBJ2-4; no reliable D call. The CDR3 has 15 residues. The V end lost 0 bases, the J end lost 8 bases, and 14 bases lay between the germline ends. The germline V gene encodes CDR1 LNHNV and CDR2 YYDKDF (reference sequence).

The V and J genes are TRBV11-2 and TRBJ2-1; 9 bases agree with TRBD2. The CDR3 length is 21 residues. V shed 2 bases and J 3 bases; nucleotides not matched to a gene: 20. CDR1 and CDR2 from the germline V gene are SGHAT and FQNNGV. CDR3: CASSLSAPGQGLTSGYNEQFF. The DNA of the CDR3 is TGTGCCAGCAGCTTATCCGCTCCGGGGCAGGGGTTGACTAGCGGCTACAATGAGCAGTTCTTC.

In this sample, this clonotype turned up a few times. This chain connects TRBV4-1 to TRBJ2-2, with D unresolved. CDR1 and CDR2 from the germline V gene are MGHRA and YSYEKL. The CDR3 covers 16 residues. The V gene lost 3 bases and the J gene lost 0 bases, with 11 bases spanning the gap. In DNA form, the CDR3 reads TGCGCCAGCAGCCATAAAATAGTTTCGAACACCGGGGAGCTGTTTTTT. Protein product: CASSHKIVSNTGELFF.

There are many counts of this clonotype. CDR3 loop: CASSYSWGGQPQHF. CDR3 sequence (DNA): TGTGCCAGCAGTTACTCTTGGGGGGGTCAGCCCCAGCATTTT. The chain is built from TRBV6-5 and TRBJ1-5; D might be TRBD1 (5 bases). CDR1 MNHEY and CDR2 SVGAGI come from the germline V gene. This CDR3 is built from 14 residues. With 0 bases removed from V and 6 bases from J, the gap between germline ends came to 9 bases.

This chain joins TRBV20-1 and TRBJ2-1; 9 positions agree with TRBD2. Per the germline V gene, CDR1 is DFQATT and CDR2 is SNEGSKA (reference sequence). This CDR3 contains 15 residues. Trimming at V came to 5 bases and at J to 7 bases, leaving 12 bases not matched to a gene. The CDR3 loop is CSAFTSSGSSNEQFF. The CDR3 bases are TGCAGTGCTTTTACGAGTAGCGGGAGTTCTAATGAGCAGTTCTTC.

The V gene is TRBV9, the J gene TRBJ2-1; 15 bases map to TRBD2. The CDR3 runs to 17 residues. With V trimmed by 7 bases and J by 2 bases, 7 bases remained unmatched. Looked up from germline, CDR1 is SGDLS and CDR2 is YYNGEE. The CDR3 sequence is CASDSGTSGGTYNEQFF. The DNA for the CDR3 is TGTGCCAGCGACAGCGGGACTAGCGGGGGGACCTACAATGAGCAGTTCTTC.

The chain employs TRBV18 and TRBJ1-4; 7 bases line up with TRBD1. In germline, CDR1 is KGHSH, CDR2 LQKENI. This CDR3 is built from 16 residues. V trimming: 6 bases; J trimming: 0 bases; junction bases outside the gene matches: 7. The CDR3 here is CASSRSGQATNEKLFF. In DNA, the CDR3 is TGTGCCAGCTCGCGAAGCGGACAGGCAACTAATGAAAAACTGTTTTTT.

The rearrangement uses TRBV6-2 or TRBV6-3 and TRBJ2-2, with 9 bases that match TRBD2. Per germline, CDR1 MNHEY and CDR2 SVGEGT. This CDR3 has 16 amino acids. Trimming at V came to 6 bases and at J to 7 bases, leaving 12 bases not matched to a gene. CDR3 region: CASRRSSGAAGGELFF. The DNA for the CDR3 is TGTGCCAGCAGGCGTTCTAGCGGGGCGGCTGGCGGGGAGCTGTTTTTT.

This clonotype was found many times. This chain uses TRBV5-1 with TRBJ2-3; the D gene is possibly TRBD2 (5 bases). The CDR3 is 14 amino acids. Germline CDR1 and CDR2: SGHRS and YFSETQ. Trimming took 4 bases from V and 3 from J, leaving 12 bases between them. This CDR3 reads CASSPERGTDTQYF. CDR3 DNA: TGCGCCAGCAGCCCCGAGCGCGGGACAGATACGCAGTATTTT. Using reference TRBV5-1 and TRBJ2-3 for the parts outside the CDR3, the full variable domain is KAGVTQTPRYLIKTRGQQVTLSCSPISGHRSVSWYQQTPGQGLQFLFEYFSETQRNKGNFPGRFSGRQFSNSRSEMNVSTLELGDSALYLCASSPERGTDTQYFGPGTRLTVL.

The J gene is TRBJ2-2, the V gene TRBV5-1; D uncertain. The germline CDR1 and CDR2 sequences are SGHRS and YFSETQ. The V gene lost 3 bases and the J gene lost 4 bases, with 22 bases spanning the gap. This CDR3 spans 18 amino acids. The CDR3 spells CASSSLQTGRAFTGELFF. DNA of the CDR3: TGCGCCAGCAGCTCTCTTCAGACCGGTAGGGCCTTCACCGGGGAGCTGTTTTTT.

V and J are TRBV7-9 and TRBJ1-1; 12 bases line up with TRBD1. Germline lookup yields CDR1 SEHNR and CDR2 FQNEAQ (reference sequence). The CDR3 length is 16 residues. V trimming: 5 bases; J trimming: 4 bases; junction bases outside the gene matches: 8. In DNA, the CDR3 is TGTGCCAGCAGCGGCCCGGGACAGGGGGCAGGCACTGAAGCTTTCTTT. It is translated as CASSGPGQGAGTEAFF.

The rearrangement joins TRBV5-1 to TRBJ1-2; 7 bases agree with TRBD1. CDR1 is SGHRS, CDR2 YFSETQ, per germline. J gave up 8 bases and V 3 bases, and 10 bases lay outside the gene matches. The CDR3 runs to 14 residues. DNA of the CDR3: TGCGCCAGCAGCTCCCGTCAGGGGGGCACGGGCTACACCTTC. It translates to CASSSRQGGTGYTF.

This clonotype appeared many times. V gene TRBV28 combines with J gene TRBJ2-7; 7 bases agree with TRBD1. The V gene's germline CDR1 is MDHEN and CDR2 SYDVKM. The CDR3 totals 14 residues. With V trimmed by 5 bases and J by 0 bases, 4 bases remained unmatched. The chain's CDR3 is CASSPRGSSYEQYF. The CDR3 region has the DNA TGTGCCAGCAGTCCCAGGGGGAGCTCCTACGAGCAGTACTTC.

The chain couples TRBV7-2 to TRBJ2-1; 16 bases map to TRBD2. The length of the CDR3 is 17 residues. Looked up from germline, CDR1 is SGHTA and CDR2 is FQGNSA. Unmatched junction bases numbered 9, after V lost 4 bases and J lost 9 bases. The chain's CDR3 is CASSSRPGLAGGAEQFF. The CDR3 nucleotides are TGTGCCAGCAGCTCCCGTCCGGGACTAGCGGGAGGGGCTGAGCAGTTCTTC.

This chain uses TRBV27 with TRBJ2-7; 9 bases match TRBD1. The CDR3 covers 14 residues. CDR1 and CDR2 (germline): MNHEY, SMNVEV (reference sequence). The V gene end was trimmed by 8 bases and the J gene end by 7 bases; junction bases not matched to a gene: 12. CDR3 DNA sequence: TGTGCCAGCGTCGGTGGGGACAGGGCCTCGGAGCAGTACTTC. As protein: CASVGGDRASEQYF.

This clonotype was detected a few times. The V gene is TRBV7-2, the J gene TRBJ2-7; 9 positions match TRBD2. The CDR3 has 15 residues. From germline, CDR1 is SGHTA and CDR2 FQGNSA. V gave up 1 base and J gave up 2 bases; unmatched junction bases: 3. This chain's CDR3 is CASSLEAGGTYEQYF. For the CDR3, the DNA is TGTGCCAGCAGCTTAGAAGCGGGGGGCACCTACGAGCAGTACTTC.

The chain recombines TRBV20-1 with TRBJ2-7; 7 bases fit TRBD2. The CDR3 has 15 amino acids. Germline values: CDR1 DFQATT, CDR2 SNEGSKA (reference sequence). V lost 0 bases and J lost 2; bases outside the gene matches: 7. CDR3 DNA: TGCAGTGCTAGAGACTGGAAGCGGGGTCCCTACGAGCAGTACTTC. Its translation: CSARDWKRGPYEQYF.

This clonotype was counted a few times. The gene calls are TRBV5-1 and TRBJ2-5; 8 positions agree with TRBD1. With 3 bases clipped from V and 4 bases from J, the junction kept 5 bases outside the gene matches. Germline loops: CDR1 SGHRS, CDR2 YFSETQ. The CDR3 covers 14 residues. DNA of the CDR3: TGCGCCAGCAGCTCGGGACAGGCTCCAGAGACCCAGTACTTC. Its translation is CASSSGQAPETQYF.